This T cell receptor (beta chain) was retrieved from a study of vaccination effects on CD4 cells after COVID-19. This CDR3 spans 13 amino acids. The junction had 9 bases not matched to a gene; V was cut back by 10 bases and J by 5 bases. Germline V gene sequence: CDR1 MDHEN, CDR2 SYDVKM. Ahead of sequencing, the ViraFEST assay grew antigen-specific CD4+ T cells using viral peptide pools. The culture ran for 10 to 11 days, and then CD4+ T cells were isolated. Vaccinated participants had no history of SARS-CoV-2 infection and tested negative for nucleocapsid antibodies. A word on this clone: The antigen is not known.

Some clones are missing from TCRdb's copy, which holds only in-frame ones; the method was immunoSEQ multiplex PCR. The table includes 25,000 to 35,000 clones, more than 60% detected once. The chain combines TRBV28 with TRBJ2-7; 9 bases match TRBD1. The receptor comes from a human donor who received a COVID-19 vaccine. Source: CD4+ T cells from PBMCs cultured with SARS-CoV-2 spike peptides, taken before COVID-19 vaccination. The CDR3 DNA is TGTGCCATCGCAACCTACAGGGGGCACGAGCAGTACTTC. This sequence encodes CAIATYRGHEQYF.